Shown below are 7 T cell receptor beta chains from a single sample sequenced in a study of shared clonotypes between healthy human individuals. Measured with immunoSEQ multiplex PCR; TCRdb has only the in-frame clones, and not every one. The table records hundreds of thousands of clones, less than 85% of them present only once. The sequenced sample consisted of memory CD4+ T cells sorted from blood. Subset noted: CD45RA-negative fraction. The receptors come from a young woman in good health.

V gene TRBV2 combines with J gene TRBJ2-1; TRBD1 matches at 7 bases. V trimming: 10 bases; J trimming: 4 bases; junction bases outside the gene matches: 10. CDR1 is SNHLY, CDR2 FYNNEI, per germline. The CDR3 has 14 amino acids. The CDR3 DNA follows: TGTGCCATACGCCGGGACAGAACTTACAATGAGCAGTTCTTC. Translated: CAIRRDRTYNEQFF.

V usage is TRBV30 and J usage is TRBJ1-5; D not resolved. CDR1 is GTSNPN, CDR2 SVGIG, per germline (reference sequence). The CDR3 totals 13 residues. The V end lost 2 bases, the J end lost 9 bases, and 14 bases lay between the germline ends. In nucleotides, the CDR3 is TGTGCCTGGAGTTTCAACACGGCAAGGCCCCAGCATTTT. Encoded protein: CAWSFNTARPQHF.

The chain uses TRBV30 and TRBJ2-4, with 9 bases identical to TRBD2. V gave up 2 bases and J gave up 6 bases; unmatched junction bases: 8. Germline V gene sequence: CDR1 GTSNPN, CDR2 SVGIG (reference sequence). The CDR3 totals 15 residues. The CDR3 sequence is CAWSPAGTSRNIQYF. The CDR3 nucleotides read TGTGCCTGGAGTCCCGCCGGGACTAGCAGAAACATTCAGTACTTC. Drawing the rest from reference TRBV30 and TRBJ2-4, the complete variable domain is SQTIHQWPATLVQPVGSPLSLECTVEGTSNPNLYWYRQAAGRGLQLLFYSVGIGQISSEVPQNLSASRPQDRQFILSSKKLLLSDSGFYLCAWSPAGTSRNIQYFGAGTRLSVL.

CDR3 protein: CASSSRSRGLSNQPQHF. The DNA of the CDR3 is TGTGCCAGTAGTAGTCGGTCTCGGGGGTTAAGCAATCAGCCCCAGCATTTT. The chain recombines TRBV19 with TRBJ1-5; TRBD1 might be the D (5 bases). Germline CDR1 and CDR2: LNHDA and SQIVND (reference sequence). The ends were cut back, 4 bases at V and 1 base at J, with 17 bases in the middle. The CDR3 is 17 residues long.

The V call is TRBV11-1, the J call TRBJ2-7; 7 nucleotides align to TRBD1. V was pared by 7 bases and J by 7 bases, with 19 bases of the junction left unmatched. Per the germline V gene, CDR1 is SGHAT and CDR2 is FQDESV (reference sequence). The CDR3 consists of 16 residues. The CDR3 sequence: CASNNFLGSKQGEQYF. CDR3 coding DNA: TGTGCCAGCAACAATTTTCTGGGAAGTAAACAGGGGGAGCAGTACTTC.

The chain combines TRBV6-1 with TRBJ1-5, with 7 positions matching TRBD1. Germline lookup yields CDR1 MNHNS and CDR2 SASEGT. V lost 5 bases, J lost 7 bases, and 8 bases stayed unmatched. The CDR3 extends over 14 amino acids. The CDR3 region has the DNA TGTGCCAGCAGTATGTCCGGGACAGAGCAGCCCCAGCATTTT. Translating gives CASSMSGTEQPQHF.

V and J are TRBV27 and TRBJ2-1; 9 bases fit TRBD2. CDR1 is MNHEY and CDR2 is SMNVEV in the germline V gene (reference sequence). V lost 5 bases, J lost 7 bases, and 12 bases stayed unmatched. The CDR3 contains 16 residues. CDR3 sequence reads: CASSLRGAGGLNEQFF. The DNA of the CDR3 is TGTGCCAGCAGTCTCCGGGGGGCGGGAGGGTTAAATGAGCAGTTCTTC.